Here is one T cell receptor (beta chain) with its context. The antigen is undetermined. These data originate in a study of follicular helper T cells after annual influenza vaccination. Time point specified: 2015-2016 season, 7 days after influenza vaccination. The germline V gene encodes CDR1 MNHEY and CDR2 SVGAGI. V gave up 0 bases and J gave up 5 bases, with 16 bases separating them. This CDR3 region has 16 residues. The assay was immunoSEQ multiplex PCR, and TCRdb's table has in-frame clones only and misses some. The table lists about 6,800 clones, 80% to 85% of them singletons, with less than 0.65% in the top ten. Study outcomes and limitations: Recurrent ICOS+CD38+ cTfh clonotypes included tetramer and AIM influenza-specific ones.

V usage is TRBV6-5 and J usage is TRBJ2-5; D is unclear. Sequenced material: CXCR5- memory CD4+ T cells sorted from blood, taken 7 days after influenza vaccination. The source is an adult who received the influenza vaccine. The CDR3 DNA is TGTGCCAGCAGTTACTCGGGTCCCCCGCTCGGGGAGACCCAGTACTTC. It encodes CASSYSGPPLGETQYF.